The 14 T cell receptor beta chains reported below all come from one sample, sequenced in a study of control samples from healthy donors and cancer patients. Assay used: immunoSEQ multiplex PCR; TCRdb lists only in-frame clones, some missing. The sample carries approximately 100,000 clones, around 80% recorded once. The sample was blood. These receptors all stem from a man aged 55-75 years in good health.

The V call is TRBV30, the J call TRBJ1-2; D unresolved. CDR3 length: 12 amino acids. From germline, CDR1 is GTSNPN and CDR2 SVGIG (reference sequence). V lost 1 base and J 4 bases, leaving 7 bases between the germline ends. This CDR3 is CAWSAYRYGYTF. CDR3 DNA: TGTGCCTGGAGTGCCTATCGCTATGGCTACACCTTC.

The genes are TRBV7-9 and TRBJ2-7, with TRBD2 matching 7 bases. V was pared by 4 bases and J by 6 bases, with 9 bases of the junction left unmatched. The CDR3 covers 14 residues. Per germline, CDR1 SEHNR and CDR2 FQNEAQ (reference sequence). The CDR3 loop is CASSWTRRGVEQYF. The CDR3 DNA reads as TGTGCCAGCAGCTGGACCCGCCGGGGGGTCGAGCAGTACTTC.

The chain has TRBV6-5 and TRBJ1-5; D is perhaps TRBD1 (5 bases). V gave up 4 bases and J gave up 0 bases, with 10 bases separating them. Germline V CDR1 and CDR2: MNHEY, SVGAGI. The CDR3 runs 15 residues. CDR3 DNA sequence: TGTGCCAGCAGTTGGACATCCGATAGCAATCAGCCCCAGCATTTT. It encodes CASSWTSDSNQPQHF.

This clone was seen more than once but under ten times. The chain joins TRBV6-6 to TRBJ1-2; 7 bases are a match to TRBD1. V shed 5 bases and J 4 bases; nucleotides not matched to a gene: 10. This CDR3 has 15 amino acids. Germline V CDR1 and CDR2: MNHNY, SVGAGI (reference sequence). Written as DNA, the CDR3 is TGTGCCAGCAGTACCGACAGGGAAAGCGGCTATGGCTACACCTTC. Protein product: CASSTDRESGYGYTF.

This chain joins TRBV20-1 and TRBJ1-5; 7 bases fit TRBD1. J gave up 7 bases and V 7 bases, and 4 bases lay outside the gene matches. Germline CDR1 reads DFQATT; CDR2 reads SNEGSKA (reference sequence). This CDR3 contains 11 residues. In DNA form, the CDR3 reads TGCAGTGGCTCGACAGGGCAGCCCCAGCATTTT. Protein: CSGSTGQPQHF.

V and J are TRBV28 and TRBJ2-7; D is tentatively TRBD1 or TRBD2 (5 bases each). The V gene's germline CDR1 is MDHEN and CDR2 SYDVKM. This CDR3 contains 15 residues. V was shortened by 5 bases and J by 2 bases, with 16 bases between the two germline ends. CDR3 DNA: TGTGCCAGCAGTCCTACCGGGACGGCAGCCTACGAGCAGTACTTC. Its protein is CASSPTGTAAYEQYF.

Written as DNA, the CDR3 is TGTGCCAGTAGTAGGGCTAGCGGGAGCAATGAGCAGTTCTTC. Protein: CASSRASGSNEQFF. The chain has TRBV19 and TRBJ2-1; 10 positions match TRBD2. The CDR3 length is 14 residues. The V gene's germline CDR1 is LNHDA and CDR2 SQIVND (reference sequence). The trim removed 4 bases at V and 6 bases at J, leaving 3 bases unmatched.

CDR3 nucleotides: TGTGCCAGCAGCTTCAACTACGGCAACGGGTTAGGCAATGAGCAGTTCTTC. Its protein product is CASSFNYGNGLGNEQFF. The chain joins TRBV7-9 to TRBJ2-1; D call uncertain. V lost 3 bases, J lost 6 bases, and 21 bases lay in between. CDR3 length: 17 amino acids. Germline V gene sequence: CDR1 SEHNR, CDR2 FQNEAQ (reference sequence). The full variable domain, with the rest looked up from reference TRBV7-9 and TRBJ2-1, is DTGVSQNPRHKITKRGQNVTFRCDPISEHNRLYWYRQTLGQGPEFLTYFQNEAQLEKSRLLSDRFSAERPKGSFSTLEIQRTEQGDSAMYLCASSFNYGNGLGNEQFFGPGTRLTVL.

This chain uses TRBV18 with TRBJ2-5; 9 nucleotides align to TRBD2. With 3 bases clipped from V and 5 bases from J, the junction kept 16 bases outside the gene matches. Germline V gives CDR1 KGHSH, CDR2 LQKENI. This CDR3 spans 18 amino acids. The CDR3 DNA follows: TGTGCCAGCTCACCGCGTAGGAGCGGGGGGACCCGGGTTGAGACCCAGTACTTC. Protein: CASSPRRSGGTRVETQYF.

V and J are TRBV6-5 and TRBJ2-1; 10 bases agree with TRBD1. With 5 bases clipped from V and 4 bases from J, the junction kept 5 bases outside the gene matches. The CDR3 spans 15 residues. CDR1 MNHEY and CDR2 SVGAGI come from the germline V gene. The CDR3 region is CASSPGTGVYNEQFF. CDR3 bases: TGTGCCAGCAGTCCCGGGACAGGGGTATACAATGAGCAGTTCTTC.

The chain is built from TRBV19 and TRBJ1-2; TRBD1 agrees at 9 bases. The CDR3 has 14 amino acids. CDR1 is LNHDA, CDR2 SQIVND, per germline (reference sequence). V lost 8 bases to trimming and J lost 8 bases; unmatched junction nucleotides: 12. DNA for the CDR3: TGTGCCAGTGCGGGACAGGGCAACCGGTGGGGCTACACCTTC. Residues: CASAGQGNRWGYTF.

The CDR3 reads CAWTTDRNTEAFF. The CDR3 coding sequence is TGTGCCTGGACCACCGACAGAAACACTGAAGCTTTCTTT. This chain links TRBV30 with TRBJ1-1; the D gene is possibly TRBD1 (5 bases). Trimming pared 4 bases from V and 2 bases from J, leaving 11 bases between. Germline V CDR1 and CDR2: GTSNPN, SVGIG (reference sequence). The length of the CDR3 is 13 residues.

This clone was detected a few times. The chain joins TRBV7-6 to TRBJ2-1; D unresolved. There are 13 residues in the CDR3. Trimming stripped 5 bases from V and 2 bases from J, with 7 bases between. Germline CDR1 SGHVS, CDR2 FNYEAQ. DNA for the CDR3: TGTGCCAGCAGCCAAGGAGCCTACAATGAGCAGTTCTTC. Protein: CASSQGAYNEQFF.

The sample holds a few counts of this clone. This chain uses TRBV12-3 or TRBV12-4 with TRBJ2-1; unclear D gene. Deletions cut 5 bases from V and 7 bases from J, with 9 bases between. This CDR3 spans 12 amino acids. CDR3 region: CASSPLENEQFF. As DNA, the CDR3 is TGTGCCAGCAGTCCCCTGGAGAATGAGCAGTTCTTC.